The present T cell receptor beta chain was sequenced within a study of PD-L1 blockade in urothelial cancer. Study as a whole: About 90% of the 29 patients were men who had bladder-origin urothelial cancer. Counts from blood samples showed a median of about 140,000 T cells. Between 0 and 3 chemotherapy regimens preceded treatment for each patient.

Described time point: peripheral blood 6 weeks after treatment start. Every patient provided from 1 to 8 samples, collected pretreatment and on-treatment. CDR3 size: 15 residues. CDR1 is SNHLY, CDR2 FYNNEI, per germline. V trimming: 4 bases; J trimming: 0 bases; junction bases outside the gene matches: 2. TCRdb keeps only in-frame clones here, not all; method: immunoSEQ multiplex PCR. In the table there are about 50,000 clones, around 80% of which are singletons. The specimen was PBMCs, collected around atezolizumab (anti-PD-L1) treatment. V and J are TRBV2 and TRBJ1-4; TRBD1 matches at 7 bases. The receptor was derived from a man between 65 and 85 years old with urothelial cancer. CDR3 protein: CASSADRATNEKLFF. DNA for the CDR3: TGTGCCAGCAGTGCTGACAGGGCAACTAATGAAAAACTGTTTTTT.